This entry lists 26 T cell receptor beta chains sequenced from one sample in a study of identifying expanded T cells in peripheral blood. Method: immunoSEQ multiplex PCR; TCRdb's copy keeps in-frame clones and lacks some. The table includes tens of thousands of clones, roughly 86% detected once. The material sequenced was blood. The receptors here all came from a person aged 18 to 75 in good health.

This chain uses TRBV5-4 with TRBJ2-5; D possibly matches TRBD1 or TRBD2 (5 bases each). The germline gives CDR1 SGHNT, CDR2 YYREEE (reference sequence). V gave up 4 bases and J gave up 1 base, with 11 bases separating them. CDR3 length: 14 residues. The chain's CDR3 is CASSEDGTQETQYF. For the CDR3, the DNA is TGTGCCAGCAGCGAAGACGGGACCCAAGAGACCCAGTACTTC.

The rearrangement joins TRBV6-1 to TRBJ1-2, with 7 bases matching TRBD1. CDR1 is MNHNS and CDR2 is SASEGT in the germline V gene. After removal of 6 bases from V and 3 bases from J, the junction contained 7 bases not matched to a gene. The length of the CDR3 is 14 residues. The CDR3: CASRLLQGDYGYTF. The CDR3 DNA follows: TGTGCCAGCAGGCTACTTCAGGGGGACTATGGCTACACCTTC.

The rearrangement joins TRBV18 to TRBJ2-7, with TRBD1 matching 11 bases. The V segment lost 3 bases and the J segment 1 base; nucleotides outside the gene matches: 2. The CDR3 extends over 15 amino acids. The germline V gene encodes CDR1 KGHSH and CDR2 LQKENI. The CDR3 is CASSPGTGGSYEQYF. In DNA form, the CDR3 reads TGTGCCAGCTCACCCGGGACAGGGGGTTCCTACGAGCAGTACTTC.

The chain employs TRBV5-5 and TRBJ1-2, with 7 bases fitting TRBD1. The ends lost 0 bases at V and 3 bases at J; junction bases unmatched: 11. The germline V gene has CDR1 SGHKS and CDR2 YYEKEE (reference sequence). CDR3 length: 17 amino acids. In DNA form, the CDR3 reads TGTGCCAGCAGCTTGGTTGTTATCCGCACAGGGGACTATGGCTACACCTTC. Protein product: CASSLVVIRTGDYGYTF.

This clone occurred once. V is TRBV7-9 and J is TRBJ2-2, with D unresolved. CDR3 size: 13 residues. V was pared by 5 bases and J by 0 bases, with 4 bases between. CDR1 SEHNR and CDR2 FQNEAQ come from the germline V gene (reference sequence). The CDR3 spells CASSPTNTGELFF. The CDR3 DNA reads as TGTGCCAGCAGCCCCACGAACACCGGGGAGCTGTTTTTT.

This chain uses TRBV6-1 with TRBJ2-7; TRBD1 matches 9 bases. The V segment lost 6 bases and the J segment 3 bases; nucleotides outside the gene matches: 6. CDR3 length: 14 amino acids. The germline V gene encodes CDR1 MNHNS and CDR2 SASEGT. DNA for the CDR3: TGTGCCAGCAGCTCGACAGGGGGTAGCTACGAGCAGTACTTC. It encodes CASSSTGGSYEQYF.

The chain carries TRBV7-3 and TRBJ2-1; the match to TRBD2 covers 7 bases. This CDR3 region has 15 residues. Per the germline V gene, CDR1 is SGHTA and CDR2 is FQGTGA. The junction had 5 bases not matched to a gene; V was cut back by 1 base and J by 5 bases. The CDR3 here is CASSLIGRFDNEQFF. The CDR3 DNA reads TGTGCCAGCAGCTTAATCGGGAGGTTCGACAATGAGCAGTTCTTC.

This clone was recorded once. The chain employs TRBV2 and TRBJ1-4; no clear D gene. Germline CDR1 and CDR2: SNHLY and FYNNEI. This CDR3 is 15 amino acids long. Trimming shortened V by 7 bases and J by 0 bases, and 12 bases separated the two germline ends. CDR3 protein: CASTPQYATNEKLFF. The CDR3 coding sequence is TGTGCCAGCACCCCGCAGTATGCAACTAATGAAAAACTGTTTTTT.

This chain joins TRBV7-3 and TRBJ2-1; possibly TRBD1 for D (6 bases). Deletions cut 5 bases from V and 4 bases from J, with 9 bases between. This CDR3 is 13 amino acids long. Per germline, CDR1 SGHTA and CDR2 FQGTGA. The CDR3 protein is CASSLGQYNEQFF. The CDR3 bases are TGTGCCAGCAGCCTCGGACAGTACAATGAGCAGTTCTTC.

The CDR3 loop reads CASSKAVASWEGYTF. CDR3 DNA sequence: TGTGCCAGCAGCAAAGCCGTGGCAAGCTGGGAGGGCTACACCTTC. The rearrangement joins TRBV21-1 to TRBJ1-2. TRBV21-1 is a recognized pseudogene. The CDR3 is 15 amino acids.

The chain uses TRBV25-1 and TRBJ1-1, with D unresolved. CDR1 is MGHDK, CDR2 SYGVNS, per germline. CDR3 length equals 13 residues. The V and J ends lost 2 bases and 1 base respectively, with 5 bases between them. The DNA for the CDR3 is TGTGCCAGCAGTGAAGTCTGGAACACTGAAGCTTTCTTT. This translates into CASSEVWNTEAFF. The whole variable domain, remainder taken from reference TRBV25-1 and TRBJ1-1, is EADIYQTPRYLVIGTGKKITLECSQTMGHDKMYWYQQDPGMELHLIHYSYGVNSTEKGDLSSESTVSRIRTEHFPLTLESARPSHTSQYLCASSEVWNTEAFFGQGTRLTVV.

Here the CDR3 reads CASSQDPPGLTYNEQFF. The DNA for the CDR3 is TGCGCCAGCAGCCAAGATCCCCCGGGGCTAACCTACAATGAGCAGTTCTTC. V usage is TRBV4-3 and J usage is TRBJ2-1; D possibly matches TRBD1 or TRBD2 (5 bases each). The germline gives CDR1 LGHNA, CDR2 YSLEER. V shed 0 bases and J shed 2 bases, with 14 bases lying between them. The CDR3 sequence is 17 residues long.

This chain links TRBV6-1 with TRBJ1-3; D remains ambiguous. The CDR3 extends over 17 amino acids. The V end lost 4 bases, the J end lost 0 bases, and 16 bases lay between the germline ends. CDR1 MNHNS and CDR2 SASEGT come from the germline V gene. CDR3 sequence (DNA): TGTGCCAGCAGTGGGCGGACCGGACTTGCCTCTGGAAACACCATATATTTT. Its protein is CASSGRTGLASGNTIYF.

This clone was recorded only once. The V call is TRBV9, the J call TRBJ1-6; D call uncertain. From germline, CDR1 is SGDLS and CDR2 YYNGEE. Trimming left V 0 bases short and J 11 bases short, with 9 bases between. CDR3 length: 13 residues. CDR3 in amino acids: CASSVAGVPPLHF. The CDR3 nucleotides read TGTGCCAGCAGCGTAGCCGGGGTTCCACCCCTCCACTTT.

This clone was counted once. The chain combines TRBV30 with TRBJ2-7, with 7 positions matching TRBD1. The V segment lost 5 bases and the J segment 3 bases; nucleotides outside the gene matches: 10. This CDR3 region has 14 residues. Germline-derived CDR1 and CDR2 are GTSNPN and SVGIG (reference sequence). CDR3 region: CAWRSRDRYYEQYF. CDR3 nucleotide sequence: TGTGCCTGGCGTAGCCGGGACAGATACTACGAGCAGTACTTC.

V gene TRBV27 combines with J gene TRBJ2-2; the D gene is possibly TRBD2 (5 bases). V was trimmed by 6 bases and J by 6 bases, leaving 14 bases between them. This CDR3 has 14 residues. Looked up from germline, CDR1 is MNHEY and CDR2 is SMNVEV (reference sequence). CDR3 in amino acids: CASRTTSSPGELFF. The CDR3 DNA reads as TGTGCCAGCAGGACTACTAGTTCCCCCGGGGAGCTGTTTTTT.

This chain connects TRBV23-1 to TRBJ2-2; 8 bases match TRBD1. TRBV23-1 qualifies as an ORF whose function is uncertain. Trimming cost V 0 bases and J 0 bases; bases outside gene matches: 6. This CDR3 region has 18 residues. The DNA for the CDR3 is TGCGCCAGCAGTCAATCTTGCCTGACAGGGGCGAACACCGGGGAGCTGTTTTTT. Translating gives CASSQSCLTGANTGELFF.

V and J are TRBV10-3 and TRBJ2-5; perhaps D is TRBD1 or TRBD2 (5 bases each). The CDR3 is 17 amino acids. Germline lookup yields CDR1 ENHRY and CDR2 SYGVKD. V was pared by 6 bases and J by 7 bases, with 27 bases between. CDR3 amino acids: CAISPEAPGPTLRTQYF. CDR3 in DNA: TGTGCCATCAGCCCTGAGGCACCGGGACCAACCTTACGGACCCAGTACTTC.

V usage is TRBV10-3 and J usage is TRBJ1-4, with D possibly matching TRBD1 (6 bases). Trimming removed 0 bases at V and 4 bases at J, with 12 bases between. Germline CDR1 and CDR2: ENHRY and SYGVKD. The CDR3 has 16 amino acids. Written as DNA, the CDR3 is TGTGCCATCAGTGAGTCGTGGCAGGGGAATAATGAAAAACTGTTTTTT. Amino acid sequence: CAISESWQGNNEKLFF.

This clone was seen a single time. The chain joins TRBV4-3 to TRBJ1-2; no clear D. Looked up from germline, CDR1 is LGHNA and CDR2 is YSLEER. The CDR3 is made up of 17 amino acids. The germline V and J ends were trimmed by 0 bases and 1 base, with 15 bases remaining between them. CDR3 nucleotides: TGCGCCAGCAGCCAAGAAGGAGGCCGGGGAGTTAACTATGGCTACACCTTC. Translated, it gives CASSQEGGRGVNYGYTF.

The chain uses TRBV18 and TRBJ2-1, with D uncertain. The V gene lost 5 bases and the J gene lost 7 bases, with 15 bases spanning the gap. The CDR3 has 14 amino acids. The germline gives CDR1 KGHSH, CDR2 LQKENI. CDR3 in DNA: TGTGCCAGCTCATTCGCGAGGAATGGGAATGAGCAGTTCTTC. This gives the protein CASSFARNGNEQFF. The whole variable domain, remainder taken from reference TRBV18 and TRBJ2-1, is NAGVMQNPRHLVRRRGQEARLRCSPMKGHSHVYWYRQLPEEGLKFMVYLQKENIIDESGMPKERFSAEFPKEGPSILRIQQVVRGDSAAYFCASSFARNGNEQFFGPGTRLTVL.

The chain uses TRBV23-1 and TRBJ1-2, with D perhaps TRBD1 (6 bases). TRBV23-1 is filed as an ORF, its function uncertain. The V and J ends lost 2 bases and 14 bases respectively, with 21 bases between them. The CDR3 totals 14 residues. The CDR3 nucleotides read TGCGCCAGCAGTCAACCAGGGACAATACTAGGAGGGACCTTC. Translating it yields CASSQPGTILGGTF.

The chain links TRBV7-2 to TRBJ1-1; D may be TRBD1 (5 bases). The CDR3 is made up of 15 amino acids. V lost 0 bases and J lost 8, with 16 bases in between. The germline V gene has CDR1 SGHTA and CDR2 FQGNSA. CDR3 sequence (DNA): TGTGCCAGCAGCTTAGCGCTAAGCGGGGCGGAGGAAGCTTTCTTT. It yields the protein CASSLALSGAEEAFF.

This chain connects TRBV2 to TRBJ1-1; 7 bases fit TRBD1. From germline, CDR1 is SNHLY and CDR2 FYNNEI. CDR3 length equals 17 residues. Trimming removed 0 bases from V and 6 bases from J; junction bases left unmatched: 13. CDR3 in DNA: TGTGCCAGCAGTGAAGCCAAACAGGGGAACCTTCCCCCTGAAGCTTTCTTT. Its protein is CASSEAKQGNLPPEAFF.

DNA for the CDR3: TGTGCCTGGAGTCCCACAGGGCGTCCGGGCGGAAACACCATATATTTT. Protein product: CAWSPTGRPGGNTIYF. This rearrangement joins TRBV30 to TRBJ1-3; D is possibly TRBD1 (6 bases). CDR3 length: 16 amino acids. Trimming took off 2 bases at V and 4 bases at J, with 18 bases between the two ends. Germline-derived CDR1 and CDR2 are GTSNPN and SVGIG (reference sequence).

As for this clone: Other DNA sequences of this sample code for an identical CDR3. The chain is built from TRBV27 and TRBJ2-5; possible D gene TRBD2, 6 bases. CDR1 MNHEY and CDR2 SMNVEV come from the germline V gene (reference sequence). The CDR3 contains 13 residues. With 6 bases removed from V and 4 bases from J, the gap between germline ends came to 12 bases. The CDR3 nucleotides read TGTGCCAGCAGCCGCACCGGGGGAGAGACCCAGTACTTC. The encoded protein is CASSRTGGETQYF.